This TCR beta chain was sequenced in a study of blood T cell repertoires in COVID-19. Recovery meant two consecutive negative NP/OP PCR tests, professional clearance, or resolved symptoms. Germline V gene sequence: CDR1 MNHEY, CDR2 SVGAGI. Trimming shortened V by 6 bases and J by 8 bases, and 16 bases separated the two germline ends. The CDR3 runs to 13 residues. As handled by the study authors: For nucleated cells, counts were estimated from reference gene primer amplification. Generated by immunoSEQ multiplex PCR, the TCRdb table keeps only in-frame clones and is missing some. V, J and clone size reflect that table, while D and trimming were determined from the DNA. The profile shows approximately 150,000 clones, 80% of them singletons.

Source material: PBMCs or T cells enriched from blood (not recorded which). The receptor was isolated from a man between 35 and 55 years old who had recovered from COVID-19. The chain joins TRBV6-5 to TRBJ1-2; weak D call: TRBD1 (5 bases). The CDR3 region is CASSPHWGDGYTF. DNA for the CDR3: TGTGCCAGCAGCCCCCATTGGGGGGACGGCTACACCTTC.